What follows describes a single T cell receptor beta chain. Authors' data handling: Amplifying reference gene primers gave estimates of nucleated cell counts. Clones were read by immunoSEQ multiplex PCR, and TCRdb kept only the in-frame ones, dropping some. The V and J calls and clone size were taken over from that table, and D and trimming were inferred from the DNA. This table holds around 310,000 clones, over 80% found once. Those who participated ranged in age from roughly 18 to 90 years and resided in 20 to 30 US areas. Assignments of participants to cohorts depended upon their own reported clinical history. Recovered participants had two consecutive negative NP/OP PCR tests, healthcare professional clearance, or symptom resolution. Trimming left V 0 bases short and J 4 bases short, with 12 bases between. The CDR3 is made up of 15 amino acids. In germline, CDR1 is MGHRA, CDR2 YSYEKL. These data originate in a study of blood T cell repertoires in COVID-19.

This clonotype originated in a man aged 25-40 years who had recovered from COVID-19. Sequences were obtained from PBMCs or T cells enriched from blood (not recorded which). The chain employs TRBV4-1 and TRBJ1-1; D unclear. The CDR3: CASSQEVVGSTEAFF. CDR3 sequence (DNA): TGCGCCAGCAGCCAAGAGGTGGTGGGGAGCACTGAAGCTTTCTTT.